A single T cell receptor (beta chain) is shown here with its context. These data are taken from a study of brain T cells in children with intractable seizures. The length of the CDR3 is 15 residues. Trimming left V 0 bases short and J 3 bases short, with 11 bases between. Germline values: CDR1 ENHRY, CDR2 SYGVKD. The method was immunoSEQ multiplex PCR; TCRdb's version includes in-frame clones alone and lacks a portion of them. The sample records under 45,000 clones, approximately 92% being singletons. Only cases whose brain tissue showed the highest T cell transcript signatures were sequenced. The material sequenced was peripheral blood, taken at surgery. This chain joins TRBV10-3 and TRBJ1-1; D remains unclear. This clonotype originated in a girl aged 2-10 years with tuberous sclerosis and intractable seizures. For the CDR3, the DNA is TGTGCCATCAGTGAGTCGTATTACGTTTACACTGAAGCTTTCTTT. Protein product: CAISESYYVYTEAFF.